The entry below describes one T cell receptor (beta chain). The antigen is undetermined. The CDR3 has 13 residues. Trimming took 3 bases from V and 5 from J, leaving 11 bases between them. In germline, CDR1 is SGHNT, CDR2 YYREEE (reference sequence). These data come from a study of T cells in localized non-small cell lung cancer. Study-wide results and caveats: T cell clonality was highest in uninvolved adjacent lung, above tumor. Analysis by sequencing included only one tumor region, so heterogeneity remains possible. Appearance in adjacent lung was seen for a median 57 of the top 100 tumor clones.

Sequenced by immunoSEQ multiplex PCR; TCRdb stores in-frame clones only, minus some. Here the sample spans roughly 84,000 clones, 85% to 90% being singletons. This receptor was identified in a woman aged 40-75 years with stage I squamous cell lung carcinoma. The chain carries TRBV5-4 and TRBJ1-1; D not resolved. The material was peripheral blood, obtained before any cancer treatment. The CDR3 nucleotides are TGTGCCAGCAGCTGGGCGGGAGGTACTGAAGCTTTCTTT. This gives the protein CASSWAGGTEAFF.